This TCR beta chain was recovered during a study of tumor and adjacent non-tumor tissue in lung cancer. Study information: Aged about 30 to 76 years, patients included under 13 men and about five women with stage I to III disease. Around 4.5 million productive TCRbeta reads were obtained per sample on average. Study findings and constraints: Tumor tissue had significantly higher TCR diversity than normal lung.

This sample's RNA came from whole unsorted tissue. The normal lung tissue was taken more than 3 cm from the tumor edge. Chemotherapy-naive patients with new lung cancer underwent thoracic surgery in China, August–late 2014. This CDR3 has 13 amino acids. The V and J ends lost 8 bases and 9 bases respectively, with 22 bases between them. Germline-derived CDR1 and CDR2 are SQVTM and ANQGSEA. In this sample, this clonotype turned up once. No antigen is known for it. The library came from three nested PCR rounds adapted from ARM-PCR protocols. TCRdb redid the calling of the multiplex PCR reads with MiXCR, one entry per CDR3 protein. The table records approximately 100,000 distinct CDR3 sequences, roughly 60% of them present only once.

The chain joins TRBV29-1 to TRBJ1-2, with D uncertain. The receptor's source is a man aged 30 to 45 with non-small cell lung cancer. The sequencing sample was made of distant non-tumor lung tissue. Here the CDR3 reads CSTTDSRVYCYTF. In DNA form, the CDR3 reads TGCAGCACTACGGATAGTCGGGTGTATTGCTACACCTTC.